These T cell receptor beta chains were read from a single sample in a study of blood T cell repertoires in COVID-19. Assay: immunoSEQ multiplex PCR; the TCRdb copy retains only in-frame clones and omits some. The profile shows 300,000 to 400,000 clones, almost 85% of them singletons. The sample taken for sequencing was peripheral blood. These receptors all come from a human donor in a cohort sampled during active COVID-19. Each CDR3 is given with its conserved first and last residue. The D gene is left open where the match is weak. Clone size is stated in some rows and not others, as once, few, many or a class when expanded.

>NA|TRBD1|TRBV28|TRBJ2-3
TGTGCCAGCAGTTTGGGACAGAGCACAGATACGCAGTATTTT
CASSLGQSTDTQYF
>NA|NA|TRBV5-1|TRBJ1-5
TGCGCCAGCAGCTCGGGGGGGATCAATCAGCCCCAGCATTTT
CASSSGGINQPQHF
>NA|NA|TRBV5-1|TRBJ2-7
TGCGCCAGCAGCTTGGAGCCCTACGAGCAGTACTTC
CASSLEPYEQYF
>once|TRBD1|TRBV18|TRBJ2-7
TGTGCCAGCTCACAATTGCCGGGACAGGGTACCCACGAGCAGTACTTC
CASSQLPGQGTHEQYF
>NA|NA|TRBV5-6|TRBJ1-1
TGTGCCAGCAGCTTGTGGGGGACTGGCGAAGCTTTCTTT
CASSLWGTGEAFF
>NA|TRBD1|TRBV7-9|TRBJ1-6
TGTGCCAGCAGCAAAACAGGGGAGAATTCACCCCTCCACTTT
CASSKTGENSPLHF
>NA|TRBD1|TRBV6-2/TRBV6-3|TRBJ2-7
TGTGCCAGCAGTTCGGACAGGTTACACGAGCAGTACTTC
CASSSDRLHEQYF
>NA|TRBD2|TRBV19|TRBJ2-7
TGTGCCGGATATAGCGGGGGGGCTTACGAGCAGTACTTC
CAGYSGGAYEQYF
>NA|NA|TRBV3-1/TRBV3-2|TRBJ1-1
TGTGCCAGCAGCCAATTAGTTCGTGGCACTGAAGCTTTCTTT
CASSQLVRGTEAFF
>NA|TRBD1|TRBV10-3|TRBJ2-7
TGTGCCATCAGAACCGGGACAGGGGCCTACGAGCAGTACTTC
CAIRTGTGAYEQYF
>NA|NA|TRBV6-5|TRBJ1-2
TGTGCTACAGTTCGGGGGGACTATGGCTACACCTTC
CATVRGDYGYTF
>NA|NA|TRBV6-5|TRBJ1-2
TGTGCCAGCAGTTCCCGCTGTGCGGGGACTGATGGCTACACCTTC
CASSSRCAGTDGYTF
>NA|TRBD1|TRBV30|TRBJ1-6
TGTGCCTGGAGTGTTTTGGGACAGCGGAATTCACCCCTCCACTTT
CAWSVLGQRNSPLHF
>NA|TRBD2|TRBV25-1|TRBJ2-3
TGTGCCAGCAGTGATCGCCGGACTAGCGGGGGGGAAAATACGCAGTATTTT
CASSDRRTSGGENTQYF
>NA|NA|TRBV4-1|TRBJ1-2
TGCGCCAGCAGCCATTTACTAACGGCCGACTATGGCTACACCTTC
CASSHLLTADYGYTF
>NA|NA|TRBV5-1|TRBJ1-1
TGCGCCAGCAGCTTGGTCCTCGCAGAGCAGGGTGAAGCTTTCTTT
CASSLVLAEQGEAFF
>once|NA|TRBV19|TRBJ1-4
TGTGCCAGTAGTATAAGCCTGGGGGGTGAAAAACTGTTTTTT
CASSISLGGEKLFF
>once|NA|TRBV6-5|TRBJ1-1
TGTGCCAGCAGTTTCTTGGTGCGTAACACTGAAGCTTTCTTT
CASSFLVRNTEAFF
>NA|TRBD2|TRBV9|TRBJ2-3
TGTGCCAGCAGCGTGCTAGCGGAAACGCTCCCGGGGGATACGCAGTATTTT
CASSVLAETLPGDTQYF
>NA|NA|TRBV25-1|TRBJ2-5
TGTGCCAGCAGTGAATACTCCCGCCAAGAGACCCAGTACTTC
CASSEYSRQETQYF
>NA|NA|TRBV13|TRBJ1-2
TGTGCCAGCAGCTTGGGCATAGGTGCTAACTATGGCTACACCTTC
CASSLGIGANYGYTF
>NA|NA|TRBV2|TRBJ1-5
TGTGCCAGCAGTTCCGACGGAGAAAATCAGCCCCAGCATTTT
CASSSDGENQPQHF
>NA|NA|TRBV6-6|TRBJ1-1
TGTGCCAGCAGTTACTCGCAGGGTTTTGGCGCTGAAGCTTTCTTT
CASSYSQGFGAEAFF
>NA|NA|TRBV14|TRBJ1-1
TGTGCCAGCAGCCAAGAAATCTGGGGAGACACTGAAGCTTTCTTT
CASSQEIWGDTEAFF
>NA|TRBD1|TRBV6-5|TRBJ2-7
TGTGCCAGCAGTTTGACAGGGGATGGCGAGCAGTACTTC
CASSLTGDGEQYF
>NA|TRBD1|TRBV30|TRBJ1-1
TGTGCCTGGAAACAGGGGAGCACTGAAGCTTTCTTT
CAWKQGSTEAFF
>NA|NA|TRBV7-8|TRBJ1-3
TGTGCCAGCAGCTCGGGCCGGGGAACGGGAAACACCATATATTTT
CASSSGRGTGNTIYF
>once|NA|TRBV7-9|TRBJ2-7
TGTGCCAGCAGCTTAGAACAGCACTCCTACGAGCAGTACTTC
CASSLEQHSYEQYF
>NA|TRBD2|TRBV7-2|TRBJ2-4
TGTGCCAGCAGCCCCCGACTAGCGGGGGGGGTTAAAAACATTCAGTACTTC
CASSPRLAGGVKNIQYF
>NA|TRBD1|TRBV7-8|TRBJ2-7
TGTGCCAGCAGCTCCGGGACAGGGGTCTACGAGCAGTACTTC
CASSSGTGVYEQYF
>NA|NA|TRBV5-6|TRBJ1-6
TGTGCCAGCAGCTTGGTGATGGCAGATAATTCACCCCTCCACTTT
CASSLVMADNSPLHF